The TCR beta chain described here comes from a study of T cells in narcolepsy. As for the study in general: Enrolled donors included narcolepsy type 1 or type 2 patients and healthy controls.

Concerning this clone: No antigen is known for it.

Assay: immunoSEQ multiplex PCR; the TCRdb copy retains only in-frame clones and omits some. The sample shows over 15,000 clones, around 86% of them seen only once. This CDR3 has 13 residues. CDR1 and CDR2 (germline): MGHRA, YSYEKL. V lost 1 base to trimming and J lost 8 bases, with 8 bases between them. General study points: Comparing one patient's CSF and blood CD4+ clonotypes highlighted HCRT- and TRIB2-specific autoreactive clonotypes. Some memory CD4+ repertoires had no autoreactive clone sequences.

The origin of this receptor is a human donor in good health. The V gene is TRBV4-1, the J gene TRBJ1-4; TRBD1 is a possible D gene (6 bases). The sample comprised memory (CD45RA-) CD4+ T cells from blood. CDR3 residues: CASSQVRGEKLFF. CDR3 in DNA: TGCGCCAGCAGCCAAGTCAGGGGCGAAAAACTGTTTTTT.